A selection of T cell receptor beta chains follows, all from one sample in a study of T cell responses to AZD1222 COVID-19 vaccine. The table came from immunoSEQ multiplex PCR; TCRdb's copy has only in-frame clones and leaves some out. The sample consists of about 170,000 clones, around 88% of them appearing once. Sequencing used peripheral blood, obtained 28 days after the second AZD1222 dose. The receptors were sampled from an adult who received the AZD1222 COVID-19 vaccine. The CDR3 runs from the conserved cysteine through the conserved F or W. The size entry is marked missing in some rows and otherwise reads once, few, many or a size class.

clone_size	v_call	j_call	cdr3_aa
-	TRBV27	TRBJ1-4	CASSLFPGGNEKLFF
-	TRBV19	TRBJ1-5	CASSPGTGLYSNQPQHF
-	TRBV18	TRBJ2-3	CASSPIRQMDHFSTDTQYF
-	TRBV11-2	TRBJ1-4	CASSQQGYGEKLFF
once	TRBV7-9	TRBJ2-6	CASSLGGYGANVLTF
-	TRBV5-4	TRBJ2-5	CASSLGLAGEETQYF
-	TRBV10-3	TRBJ2-7	CAISETSGPSALSYEQYF
once	TRBV4-2	TRBJ2-7	CASSQGLAGRDEQYF
-	TRBV15	TRBJ2-6	CATSSIPGQGNSGANVLTF
-	TRBV3-1/TRBV3-2	TRBJ1-1	CASRRDAWNTEAFF
-	TRBV27	TRBJ1-2	CASSQQGGGYTF
-	TRBV19	TRBJ2-5	CASSAGPGETQYF
-	TRBV3-1/TRBV3-2	TRBJ1-1	CASSHGQKNTEAFF
-	TRBV4-1	TRBJ1-5	CASSPRQGRNQPQHF
few	TRBV7-9	TRBJ1-2	CASSSLNNYGYTF
-	TRBV18	TRBJ2-2	CASSPPYPPGNTGELFF
-	TRBV7-2	TRBJ2-5	CASSLGGQETQYF
few	TRBV7-9	TRBJ1-1	CASSRPGASTEAFF
-	TRBV9	TRBJ2-7	CASSVAVEYEQYF
-	TRBV19	TRBJ2-6	CASRGALGAGANVLTF
-	TRBV29-1	TRBJ1-2	CSVGGLDGYTF
-	TRBV19	TRBJ2-1	CASRSPGTGAPQFF
once	TRBV18	TRBJ1-1	CASSPSGGRGTEAFF
-	TRBV6-5	TRBJ1-1	CASSYVGGGTEAFF
-	TRBV27	TRBJ2-7	CASSPSMSGAYEQYF
-	TRBV7-9	TRBJ1-3	CASSPRGGPGNTIYF
-	TRBV27	TRBJ1-4	CASSFTFRTARGEKLFF
once	TRBV4-3	TRBJ2-2	CASSQQLGHEITGELFF
-	TRBV7-7	TRBJ2-5	CASSSGTSGRVQETQYF
few	TRBV7-9	TRBJ2-7	CASSLTDRGREQYF
-	TRBV2	TRBJ2-2	CASAAENTGELFF
few	TRBV6-1	TRBJ1-2	CASSEARGVGGYTF
-	TRBV28	TRBJ2-1	CASSLSLGRDNEQFF
-	TRBV12-3/TRBV12-4	TRBJ2-1	CASSQTINEQFF
-	TRBV7-2	TRBJ2-7	CASSLVSGYEQYF
-	TRBV27	TRBJ2-7	CASRARLRSSYEQYF
-	TRBV15	TRBJ1-1	CATSRDGWGNTEAFF
-	TRBV5-1	TRBJ1-1	CASSFQGPLDTEAFF
few	TRBV12-3/TRBV12-4	TRBJ1-1	CATLGQGDGMAFF
-	TRBV5-1	TRBJ2-1	CASSGVSGGLSSYNEQFF